The rows below give T cell receptor beta chains drawn from one sample of a study of OX40 agonist ivuxolimab in advanced cancers. Clones were sequenced by immunoSEQ multiplex PCR, and TCRdb holds only the in-frame ones, with some missing. Of under 95,000 clones detected, approximately 89% appear once; the ten largest clones hold roughly 0.17%. The sequences come from CD4+ or CD8+ T cells sorted from blood, collected in a trial of the OX40 agonist ivuxolimab. These receptor sequences come from an adult with an advanced solid tumor such as melanoma, head and neck, liver or kidney cancer. The CDR3 runs from the conserved cysteine through the conserved F or W. The D gene is left open where the match is weak. Some rows have no size entry. The others give once, few or many, or a class for an expanded clone.

d_gene	abundance	v_gene	j_gene	CDR3aa	CDR3nt
TRBD1	-	TRBV5-1	TRBJ1-5	CASSLAGQGRSAQHF	TGCGCCAGCAGCTTGGCGGGACAGGGCCGGTCGGCCCAGCATTTT
-	-	TRBV25-1	TRBJ2-1	CASSDGGSGYNEQFF	TGTGCCAGCAGTGATGGCGGTAGTGGGTACAATGAGCAGTTCTTC
TRBD1	-	TRBV6-1	TRBJ1-5	CASRDDRGGNQPQHF	TGTGCCAGCAGGGACGACAGGGGAGGCAATCAGCCCCAGCATTTT
-	-	TRBV29-1	TRBJ2-7	CSVRGTPSSYEQYF	TGCAGCGTACGTGGGACTCCTAGCTCCTACGAGCAGTACTTC
TRBD2	-	TRBV20-1	TRBJ2-1	CSAAGGNEQFF	TGCAGTGCCGCGGGGGGCAATGAGCAGTTCTTC
TRBD1	-	TRBV2	TRBJ1-4	CASTPGTGYEKLFF	TGTGCCAGCACTCCCGGGACAGGGTATGAAAAACTGTTTTTT
TRBD2	-	TRBV5-4	TRBJ2-1	CASSSSGTSGSREQFF	TGTGCCAGCAGCTCCTCGGGGACTAGCGGGAGCCGGGAGCAGTTCTTC
-	-	TRBV6-1	TRBJ1-5	CASSIPNQPQHF	TGTGCCAGCAGTATCCCGAATCAGCCCCAGCATTTT
TRBD2	once	TRBV11-2	TRBJ2-7	CASSYGRGGTYEQYF	TGTGCCAGCAGCTACGGTCGGGGAGGGACCTACGAGCAGTACTTC
-	-	TRBV6-1	TRBJ2-7	CASTGPRGREYEQYF	TGTGCCAGCACCGGTCCCCGGGGACGGGAATACGAGCAGTACTTC
-	-	TRBV7-3	TRBJ2-1	CASSLARNNNEQFF	TGTGCCAGCAGCTTAGCGCGGAATAACAATGAGCAGTTCTTC
-	-	TRBV6-1	TRBJ1-2	CASSLYMADNYGYTF	TGTGCCAGCAGTCTATATATGGCCGATAACTATGGCTACACCTTC
TRBD1	-	TRBV5-1	TRBJ2-1	CASSPGQAYEQFF	TGCGCCAGCAGCCCGGGACAGGCTTATGAGCAGTTCTTC
-	once	TRBV5-1	TRBJ1-1	CASSSGQAGTEAFF	TGCGCCAGCAGTTCGGGACAAGCGGGCACTGAAGCTTTCTTT
-	few	TRBV30	TRBJ1-2	CAWSKELRANYGYTF	TGTGCCTGGAGCAAGGAACTTCGGGCTAACTATGGCTACACCTTC
-	once	TRBV29-1	TRBJ2-1	CSVIRGFNEQFF	TGCAGCGTTATAAGGGGATTCAATGAGCAGTTCTTC
-	-	TRBV6-1	TRBJ1-5	CASSDPFGRRRTYSNQPQHF	TGTGCCAGCAGTGATCCATTTGGACGCCGCCGAACATATAGCAATCAGCCCCAGCATTTT
-	-	TRBV2	TRBJ2-3	CASTSATGADTQYF	TGTGCCAGCACCTCGGCCACCGGCGCAGATACGCAGTATTTT
-	-	TRBV27	TRBJ1-5	CASSPSGSGPQHF	TGTGCCAGCAGTCCATCAGGGTCAGGTCCCCAGCATTTT
-	-	TRBV28	TRBJ2-3	CASSLWGVITDTQYF	TGTGCCAGCAGTTTATGGGGGGTGATCACAGATACGCAGTATTTT
-	-	TRBV2	TRBJ1-5	CASCVEVIHQPQHF	TGTGCCAGCTGCGTGGAGGTAATCCATCAGCCCCAGCATTTT
-	-	TRBV7-6	TRBJ1-4	CASSLGDTTNEKLFF	TGTGCCAGCAGCTTAGGGGATACAACTAATGAAAAACTGTTTTTT
TRBD1	-	TRBV6-1	TRBJ2-3	CASNGQGDRNTQYF	TGTGCCAGCAATGGACAGGGCGATAGGAATACGCAGTATTTT
TRBD1	-	TRBV5-1	TRBJ1-4	CASSGTGTNEKLFF	TGCGCCAGCAGCGGGACAGGCACTAATGAAAAACTGTTTTTT
-	few	TRBV7-9	TRBJ2-3	CASSPLGFGDTQYF	TGTGCCAGCAGCCCACTGGGTTTTGGAGATACGCAGTATTTT
-	-	TRBV7-2	TRBJ2-6	CASSFDSAGANVLTF	TGTGCCAGCAGCTTCGACAGTGCTGGGGCCAACGTCCTGACTTTC
-	-	TRBV7-9	TRBJ2-3	CASAAADTQYF	TGTGCCAGCGCCGCGGCAGATACGCAGTATTTT
-	-	TRBV7-8	TRBJ1-1	CASSRRRLGDEAFF	TGTGCCAGCAGCCGCCGCCGGCTTGGGGATGAAGCTTTCTTT
-	-	TRBV5-4	TRBJ2-5	CASSLFNSQETQYF	TGTGCCAGCAGCTTGTTCAACTCCCAAGAGACCCAGTACTTC
-	-	TRBV10-1	TRBJ1-1	CASSEPGQNTEAFF	TGCGCCAGCAGTGAACCAGGACAAAACACTGAAGCTTTCTTT
-	once	TRBV7-2	TRBJ1-5	CASSLVWGLGQPQHF	TGTGCCAGCAGCTTAGTCTGGGGGTTGGGGCAGCCCCAGCATTTT
-	-	TRBV30	TRBJ2-5	CACLNPPGTQYF	TGTGCCTGTCTCAACCCCCCAGGGACCCAGTACTTC
TRBD2	once	TRBV19	TRBJ2-1	CASSPGPSGMGEQFF	TGTGCCAGTAGCCCCGGCCCTAGCGGGATGGGGGAGCAGTTCTTC
TRBD1	-	TRBV5-6	TRBJ2-2	CASSLRGPRTGELFF	TGTGCCAGCAGCTTGAGGGGGCCTCGGACCGGGGAGCTGTTTTTT
-	-	TRBV2	TRBJ1-2	CASREPGGIYGYTF	TGTGCCAGCAGAGAGCCCGGCGGAATCTATGGCTACACCTTC
-	few	TRBV5-1	TRBJ1-6	CASSSGADDSPLHF	TGCGCCAGCAGCTCGGGAGCCGACGATTCACCCCTCCACTTT
-	-	TRBV10-1	TRBJ2-3	CASSESRATDTQYF	TGCGCCAGCAGTGAGTCGAGAGCGACAGATACGCAGTATTTT
TRBD2	-	TRBV14	TRBJ2-3	CASSRGTSASYTQYF	TGTGCCAGCAGCCGAGGGACTAGCGCTTCTTATACGCAGTATTTT
-	-	TRBV28	TRBJ2-1	CASSLKVKGEGFF	TGTGCCAGCAGTTTAAAAGTTAAGGGGGAGGGGTTCTTC
TRBD1	-	TRBV9	TRBJ1-2	CASSDRIGQGEGYTF	TGTGCCAGCAGCGATCGAATCGGACAGGGGGAGGGCTACACCTTC
TRBD1	-	TRBV9	TRBJ2-5	CASSVDGTGDRETQYF	TGTGCCAGCAGCGTAGATGGGACAGGGGATAGGGAGACCCAGTACTTC